This T cell receptor beta chain was sequenced for a study of blood T cells in healthy people across ages. General study results and limits: Fewer expanded clones and more diversity marked long-lived versus aged donors. In older individuals, TCR beta diversity per million T cells was lower, falling roughly linearly with age.

The use of a sample-barcoded 5' primer and a J-beta primer mix characterized a second PCR of 7 to 11 cycles. TCRdb re-derived calls from the 5' RACE reads in MiXCR, one entry per CDR3 protein. The sample shows over 600,000 distinct CDR3 sequences, roughly 43% of them seen only once. Extraction yielded at least 6 micrograms of total RNA per sample. This clonotype was counted once. Its antigen remains unidentified. The junction does not match germline at one end; this may be a read error. The CDR3 consists of 16 residues. Per germline, CDR1 LGHNA and CDR2 YSLEER. The material sequenced was blood. This receptor was identified in an elderly man in good health. This rearrangement joins TRBV4-3 to TRBJ2-7; D gene ambiguous. CDR3 nucleotide sequence: TGCGCCAGCAGCCAAGGCTACCGCACTACAACCTACGAGCAGCACTTC. The encoded protein is CASSQGYRTTTYEQHF.